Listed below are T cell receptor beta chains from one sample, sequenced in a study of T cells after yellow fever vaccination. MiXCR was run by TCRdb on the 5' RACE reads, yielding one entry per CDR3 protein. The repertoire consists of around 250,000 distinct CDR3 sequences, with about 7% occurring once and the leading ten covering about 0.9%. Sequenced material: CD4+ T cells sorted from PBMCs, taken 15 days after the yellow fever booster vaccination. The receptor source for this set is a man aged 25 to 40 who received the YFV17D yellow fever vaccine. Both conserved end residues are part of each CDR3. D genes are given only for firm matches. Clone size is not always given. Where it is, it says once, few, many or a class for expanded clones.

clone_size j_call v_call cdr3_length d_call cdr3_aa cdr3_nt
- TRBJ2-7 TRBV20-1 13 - CSAKTGTNYEQYF TGCAGTGCAAAGACCGGGACGAACTACGAGCAGTACTTC
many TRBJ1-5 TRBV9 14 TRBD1 CASSPDRGNQPQHF TGTGCCAGCAGCCCGGACAGGGGAAATCAGCCCCAGCATTTT
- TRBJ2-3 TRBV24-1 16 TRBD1 CATSDLSQGRADTQYF TGTGCCACCAGTGATTTGTCACAGGGGAGAGCAGATACGCAGTATTTT
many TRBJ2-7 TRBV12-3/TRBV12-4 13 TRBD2 CASRISGPYEQYF TGTGCCAGCAGAATTAGCGGGCCCTACGAGCAGTACTTC
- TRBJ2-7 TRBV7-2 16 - CASSFHRRDISYEQYF TGTGCCAGCAGCTTCCATCGCCGGGACATTTCCTACGAGCAGTACTTC
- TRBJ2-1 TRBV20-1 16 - CSARVRSRTSYNEQFF TGCAGTGCTAGAGTGCGGTCTAGGACGTCCTACAATGAGCAGTTCTTC
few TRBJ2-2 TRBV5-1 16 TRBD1 CASSLRDRVGTGELFF TGCGCCAGCAGCCTCCGGGACAGGGTTGGCACCGGGGAGCTGTTTTTT
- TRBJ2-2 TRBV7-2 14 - CASSLELRTGELFF TGTGCCAGCAGCTTAGAACTGAGGACCGGGGAGCTGTTTTTT
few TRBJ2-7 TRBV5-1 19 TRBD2 CASSSGPPLLTSATYEQYF TGCGCCAGCAGCTCTGGACCCCCGTTGTTGACTAGCGCCACCTACGAGCAGTACTTC
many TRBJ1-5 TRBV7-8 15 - CASSLARRDNQPQHF TGTGCCAGCAGCTTAGCTCGGCGGGACAATCAGCCCCAGCATTTT
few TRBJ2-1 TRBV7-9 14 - CASSFRGLYNEQFF TGTGCCAGCAGCTTCCGGGGGCTATACAATGAGCAGTTCTTC
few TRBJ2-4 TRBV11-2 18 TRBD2 CASSPLTSGIRAKNIQYF TGTGCCAGCAGCCCCCTTACTAGCGGGATACGAGCCAAAAACATTCAGTACTTC
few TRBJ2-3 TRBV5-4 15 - CASSLGALSTDTQYF TGTGCCAGCAGCCTTGGGGCGCTTAGCACAGATACGCAGTATTTT
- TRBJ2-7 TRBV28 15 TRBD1 CASRSTGTGGYEQYF TGTGCCAGCAGATCGACCGGGACAGGCGGCTACGAGCAGTACTTC
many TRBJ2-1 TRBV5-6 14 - CASSFVGLRDEQFF TGTGCCAGCAGCTTCGTAGGGTTGAGGGATGAGCAGTTCTTC
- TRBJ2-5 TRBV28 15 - CASSRRTGLGETQYF TGTGCCAGCAGTCGGAGAACAGGGTTGGGGGAGACCCAGTACTTC
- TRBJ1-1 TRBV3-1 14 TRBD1 CASTRQGAGTEAFF TGTGCCAGCACCCGACAGGGGGCGGGTACTGAAGCTTTCTTT
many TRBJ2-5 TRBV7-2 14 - CASSRDGRMETQYF TGTGCCAGCAGCCGGGACGGCCGGATGGAGACCCAGTACTTC
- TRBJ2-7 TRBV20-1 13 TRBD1 CSARRQGIYEQYF TGCAGTGCTAGGAGACAGGGGATCTACGAGCAGTACTTC
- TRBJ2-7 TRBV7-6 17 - CASSSRSGDDRSYEQYF TGTGCCAGCAGCTCCAGATCCGGGGACGATAGGTCCTACGAGCAGTACTTC
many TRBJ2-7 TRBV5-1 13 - CASSLERGYEQYF TGCGCCAGCAGCTTGGAGAGGGGCTACGAGCAGTACTTC
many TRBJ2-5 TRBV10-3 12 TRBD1 CAISESPGQRYF TGTGCCATCAGTGAGTCGCCGGGACAGCGGTACTTC
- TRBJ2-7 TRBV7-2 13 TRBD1 CASSSNRGYEQYF TGTGCCAGCAGCTCAAACAGGGGGTACGAGCAGTACTTC
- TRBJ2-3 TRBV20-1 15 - CSASRGLPPTDTQYF TGCAGTGCTTCACGGGGGCTCCCACCCACAGATACGCAGTATTTT
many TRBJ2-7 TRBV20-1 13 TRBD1 CSASPGTAYEQYF TGCAGTGCCAGTCCCGGGACAGCCTACGAGCAGTACTTC
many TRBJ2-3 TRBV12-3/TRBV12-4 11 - CASSRGDTQYF TGTGCCAGCAGCCGAGGGGATACGCAGTATTTT
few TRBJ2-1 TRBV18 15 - CASSEDQGSYNEQFF TGTGCCAGCTCAGAGGACCAGGGCTCCTACAATGAGCAGTTCTTC
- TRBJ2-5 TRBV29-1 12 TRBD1 CSSRQGGETQYF TGCAGCTCACGACAGGGCGGGGAGACCCAGTACTTC
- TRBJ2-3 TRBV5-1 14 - CASSSGTPMDTQYF TGCGCCAGCAGCTCAGGGACTCCGATGGATACGCAGTATTTT
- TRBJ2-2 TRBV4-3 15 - CASSPQGFDTGELFF TGCGCCAGCAGCCCCCAGGGTTTCGACACCGGGGAGCTGTTTTTT
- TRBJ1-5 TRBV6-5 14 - CASSYLGSNQPQHF TGTGCCAGCAGTTACTTGGGGAGCAATCAGCCCCAGCATTTT
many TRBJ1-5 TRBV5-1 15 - CASSLGGGSNQPQHF TGCGCCAGCAGCCTCGGGGGGGGGAGCAATCAGCCCCAGCATTTT
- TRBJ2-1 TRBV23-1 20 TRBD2 CASSQFVSTSGRSTYNEQFF TGCGCCAGCAGTCAATTTGTTTCCACTAGCGGCAGGTCCACCTACAATGAGCAGTTCTTC
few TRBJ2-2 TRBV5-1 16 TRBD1 CASSSLGQAKGGELFF TGCGCCAGCAGCTCCCTCGGACAGGCTAAGGGGGGGGAGCTGTTTTTT
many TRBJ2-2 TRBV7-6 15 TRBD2 CASSLALAVTGELFF TGTGCCAGCAGCTTAGCGCTAGCGGTCACCGGGGAGCTGTTTTTT
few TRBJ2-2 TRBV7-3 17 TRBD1 CASSPRGGKGGSGELFF TGTGCCAGCAGCCCCAGGGGTGGGAAAGGGGGCTCCGGGGAGCTGTTTTTT
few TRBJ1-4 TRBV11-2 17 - CASSLGLGYDANEKLFF TGTGCCAGCAGCTTAGGCCTAGGTTACGACGCAAATGAAAAACTGTTTTTT
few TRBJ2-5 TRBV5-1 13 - CASGLTVEETQYF TGCGCCAGCGGGCTCACTGTGGAAGAGACCCAGTACTTC
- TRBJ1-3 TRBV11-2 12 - CASRPMGNTIYF TGTGCCAGCAGACCCATGGGAAACACCATATATTTT
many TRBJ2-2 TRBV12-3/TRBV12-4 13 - CASSFTATGELFF TGTGCCAGCAGTTTCACCGCCACCGGGGAGCTGTTTTTT
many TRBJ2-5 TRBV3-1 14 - CASSPHRRAETQYF TGTGCCAGCAGCCCCCATAGACGAGCGGAGACCCAGTACTTC
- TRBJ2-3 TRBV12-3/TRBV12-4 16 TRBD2 CVSSPRLAGGGDTQYF TGTGTCAGCAGCCCCAGACTAGCGGGAGGTGGCGATACGCAGTATTTT
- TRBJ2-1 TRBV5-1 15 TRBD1 CASSLPGTDYNEQFF TGCGCCAGCAGCCTTCCCGGGACAGATTACAATGAGCAGTTCTTC
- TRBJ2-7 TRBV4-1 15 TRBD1 CASSQARTGYYEQYF TGCGCCAGCAGCCAAGCTCGGACAGGATACTACGAGCAGTACTTC
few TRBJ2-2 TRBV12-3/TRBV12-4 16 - CASSPPRSGNTGELFF TGTGCCAGCAGTCCCCCACGGAGCGGTAACACCGGGGAGCTGTTTTTT